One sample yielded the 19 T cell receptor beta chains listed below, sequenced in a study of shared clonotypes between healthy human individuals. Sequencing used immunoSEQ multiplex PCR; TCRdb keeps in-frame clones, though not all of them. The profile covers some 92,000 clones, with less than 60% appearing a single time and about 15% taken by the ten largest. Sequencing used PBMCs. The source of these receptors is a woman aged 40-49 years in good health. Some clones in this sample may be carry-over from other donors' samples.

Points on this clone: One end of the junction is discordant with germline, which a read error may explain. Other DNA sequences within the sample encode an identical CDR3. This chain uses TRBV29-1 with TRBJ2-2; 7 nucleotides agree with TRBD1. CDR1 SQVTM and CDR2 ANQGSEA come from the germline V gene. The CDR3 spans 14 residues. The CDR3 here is CSVVRTGNTGELFF. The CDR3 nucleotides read TGCAGTGTTGTTAGGACAGGAAACACCGGGGAGCTGTTTTTT.

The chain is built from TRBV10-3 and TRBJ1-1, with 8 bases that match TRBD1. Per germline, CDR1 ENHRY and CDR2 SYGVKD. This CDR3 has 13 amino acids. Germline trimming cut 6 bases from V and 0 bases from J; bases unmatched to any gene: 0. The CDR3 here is CAIRDRVNTEAFF. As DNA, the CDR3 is TGTGCCATCAGGGACAGGGTGAACACTGAAGCTTTCTTT.

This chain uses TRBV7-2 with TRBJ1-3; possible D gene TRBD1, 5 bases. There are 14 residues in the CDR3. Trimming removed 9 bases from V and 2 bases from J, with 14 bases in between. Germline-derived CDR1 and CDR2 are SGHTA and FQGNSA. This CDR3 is CASYTGGAGNTIYF. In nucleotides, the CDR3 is TGTGCCAGTTACACCGGAGGGGCTGGAAACACCATATATTTT.

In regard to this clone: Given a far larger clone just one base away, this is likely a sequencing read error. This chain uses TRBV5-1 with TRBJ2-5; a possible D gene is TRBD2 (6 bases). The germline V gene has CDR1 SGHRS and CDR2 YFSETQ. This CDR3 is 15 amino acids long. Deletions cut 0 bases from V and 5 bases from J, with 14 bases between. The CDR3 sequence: CASSLEAGSSETQYF. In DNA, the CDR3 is TGCGCCAGCAGCTTGGAGGCGGGATCCAGTGAGACCCAGTACTTC.

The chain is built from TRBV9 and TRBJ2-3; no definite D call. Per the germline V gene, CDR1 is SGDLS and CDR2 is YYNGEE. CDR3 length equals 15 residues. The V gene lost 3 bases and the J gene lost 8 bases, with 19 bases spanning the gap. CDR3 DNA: TGTGCCAGCAGCGCCACGGGCCATACGACGGGTACGCAGTATTTT. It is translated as CASSATGHTTGTQYF.

The CDR3 protein is CASSLGKNTEAFF. The CDR3 DNA is TGCGCCAGCAGCCTAGGGAAGAACACTGAAGCTTTCTTT. This chain connects TRBV5-1 to TRBJ1-1; D is unclear. Looked up from germline, CDR1 is SGHRS and CDR2 is YFSETQ. The CDR3 is 13 residues long. V was pared by 4 bases and J by 1 base, with 8 bases between.

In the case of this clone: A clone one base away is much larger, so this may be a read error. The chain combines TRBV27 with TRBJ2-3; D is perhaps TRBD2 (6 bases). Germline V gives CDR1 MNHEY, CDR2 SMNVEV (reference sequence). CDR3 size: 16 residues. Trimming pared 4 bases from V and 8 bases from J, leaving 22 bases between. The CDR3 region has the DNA TGTGCCAGCAGTTGCCCCCAGGCGGGATCGACGGGTACGCAGTATTTT. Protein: CASSCPQAGSTGTQYF.

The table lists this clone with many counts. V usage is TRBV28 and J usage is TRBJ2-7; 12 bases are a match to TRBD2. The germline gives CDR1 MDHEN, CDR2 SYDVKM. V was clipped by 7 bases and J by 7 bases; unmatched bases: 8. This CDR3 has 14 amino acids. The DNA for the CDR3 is TGTGCCAGCACGAGACTAGCGGGAGATCGGGAGCAGTACTTC. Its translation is CASTRLAGDREQYF.

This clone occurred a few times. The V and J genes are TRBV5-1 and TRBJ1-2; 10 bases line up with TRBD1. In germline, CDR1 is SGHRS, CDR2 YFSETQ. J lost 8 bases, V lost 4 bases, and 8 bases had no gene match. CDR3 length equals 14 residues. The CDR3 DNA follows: TGCGCCAGCAGCCCAGACAGGGGGCGGGGAGGCTACACCTTC. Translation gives CASSPDRGRGGYTF.

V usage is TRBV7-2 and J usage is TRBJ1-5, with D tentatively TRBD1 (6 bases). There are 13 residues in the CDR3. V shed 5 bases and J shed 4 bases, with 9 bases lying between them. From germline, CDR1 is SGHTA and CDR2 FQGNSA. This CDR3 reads CASSRQVNQPQHF. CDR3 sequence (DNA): TGTGCCAGCAGCCGACAGGTGAATCAGCCCCAGCATTTT.

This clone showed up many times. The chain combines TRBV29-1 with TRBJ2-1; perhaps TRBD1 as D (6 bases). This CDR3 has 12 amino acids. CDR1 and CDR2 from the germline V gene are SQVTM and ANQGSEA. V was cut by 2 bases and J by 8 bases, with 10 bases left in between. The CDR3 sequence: CSVETDSYEQFF. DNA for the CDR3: TGCAGCGTTGAAACGGACAGCTATGAGCAGTTCTTC.

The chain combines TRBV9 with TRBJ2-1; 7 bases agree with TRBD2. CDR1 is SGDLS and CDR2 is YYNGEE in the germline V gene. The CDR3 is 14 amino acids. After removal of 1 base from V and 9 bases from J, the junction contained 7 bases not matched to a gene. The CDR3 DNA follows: TGTGCCAGCAGCGTAAGCGGGACGGGAGTTGAGCAGTTCTTC. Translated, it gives CASSVSGTGVEQFF.

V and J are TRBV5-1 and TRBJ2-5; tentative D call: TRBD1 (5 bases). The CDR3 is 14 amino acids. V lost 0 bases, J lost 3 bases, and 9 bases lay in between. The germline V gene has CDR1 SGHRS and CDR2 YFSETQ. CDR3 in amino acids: CASSLGSTEETQYF. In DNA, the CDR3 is TGCGCCAGCAGCTTGGGTTCGACAGAAGAGACCCAGTACTTC.

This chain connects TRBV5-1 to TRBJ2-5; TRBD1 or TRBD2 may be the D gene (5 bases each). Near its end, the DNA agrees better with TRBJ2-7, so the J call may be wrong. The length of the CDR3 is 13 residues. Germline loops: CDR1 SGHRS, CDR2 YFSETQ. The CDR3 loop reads CASSVRGSYEQYF. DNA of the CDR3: TGCGCCAGCAGCGTGAGGGGTTCCTACGAGCAGTACTTC.

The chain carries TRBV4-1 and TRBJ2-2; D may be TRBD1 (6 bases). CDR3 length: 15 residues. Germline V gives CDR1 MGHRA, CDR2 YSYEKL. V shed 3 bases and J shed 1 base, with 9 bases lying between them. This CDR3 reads CASSHGQRNTGELFF. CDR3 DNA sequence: TGCGCCAGCAGCCATGGACAGAGGAACACCGGGGAGCTGTTTTTT.

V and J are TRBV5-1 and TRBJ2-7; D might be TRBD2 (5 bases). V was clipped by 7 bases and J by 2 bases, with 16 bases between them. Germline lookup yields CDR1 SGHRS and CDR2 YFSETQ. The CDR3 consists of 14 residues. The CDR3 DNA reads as TGCGCCAGCGGCACGGACCGGGAAGCCTACGAGCAGTACTTC. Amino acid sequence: CASGTDREAYEQYF.

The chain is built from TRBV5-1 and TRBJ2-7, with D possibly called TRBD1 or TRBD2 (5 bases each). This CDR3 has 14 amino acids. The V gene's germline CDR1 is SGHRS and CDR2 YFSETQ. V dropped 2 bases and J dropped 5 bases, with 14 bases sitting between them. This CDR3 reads CASSFGTTRNEQYF. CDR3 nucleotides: TGCGCCAGCAGCTTCGGGACCACCCGCAACGAGCAGTACTTC.

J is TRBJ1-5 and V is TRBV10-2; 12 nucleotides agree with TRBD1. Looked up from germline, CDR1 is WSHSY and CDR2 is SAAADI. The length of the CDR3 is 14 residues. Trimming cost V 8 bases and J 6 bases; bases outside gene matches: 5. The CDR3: CASAGTGGFQPQHF. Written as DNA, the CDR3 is TGCGCCAGCGCGGGGACAGGGGGCTTTCAGCCCCAGCATTTT.

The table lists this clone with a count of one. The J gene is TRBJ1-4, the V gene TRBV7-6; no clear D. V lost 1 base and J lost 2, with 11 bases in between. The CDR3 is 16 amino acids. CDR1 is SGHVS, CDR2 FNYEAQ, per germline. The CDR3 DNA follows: TGTGCCAGCAGCTTAGGCCCGACACCTACTAATGAAAAACTGTTTTTT. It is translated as CASSLGPTPTNEKLFF.